A selection of T cell receptor beta chains follows, all from one sample in a study of blood T cell repertoires in COVID-19. Sequencing used immunoSEQ multiplex PCR; TCRdb keeps in-frame clones, though not all of them. The table shows roughly 47,000 clones, with approximately 81% occurring only once. The source material was peripheral blood. The receptor source for this set is a woman aged 70-85 years with acute or convalescent COVID-19. CDR3s include the opening cysteine and the closing phenylalanine or tryptophan. The order of the fields is D gene, V gene, J gene, CDR3 length, clone size, CDR3 DNA, CDR3 protein. A D gene is named only where the DNA matches it firmly. Clone size is shown for a subset of rows, as once, few, many or a class of expanded clone.

d_call: -; v_call: TRBV11-1; j_call: TRBJ1-2; cdr3_length: 13; clone_size: -; cdr3_nt: TGTGCCAGCAGTCGAGGCTATAACTATGGCTACACCTTC; cdr3_aa: CASSRGYNYGYTF
d_call: TRBD1; v_call: TRBV27; j_call: TRBJ2-1; cdr3_length: 15; clone_size: -; cdr3_nt: TGTGCCAGCAGATTCCGGGACAGGGGGGACAATGAGCAGTTCTTC; cdr3_aa: CASRFRDRGDNEQFF
d_call: -; v_call: TRBV10-2; j_call: TRBJ2-5; cdr3_length: 13; clone_size: -; cdr3_nt: TGCGCCAGCAGTGAGCAGCAGGGAGAGACCCAGTACTTC; cdr3_aa: CASSEQQGETQYF
d_call: TRBD1; v_call: TRBV5-1; j_call: TRBJ2-5; cdr3_length: 16; clone_size: once; cdr3_nt: TGCGCCAGCAGCTTGGCCGGCAGGGGGTATCTCGAGACCCAGTACTTC; cdr3_aa: CASSLAGRGYLETQYF
d_call: TRBD2; v_call: TRBV6-6; j_call: TRBJ2-1; cdr3_length: 16; clone_size: -; cdr3_nt: TGTGCCAGCAGTCCTTATAGCGGGAGAGGGGGTAATGAGCAGTTCTTC; cdr3_aa: CASSPYSGRGGNEQFF
d_call: -; v_call: TRBV9; j_call: TRBJ1-5; cdr3_length: 13; clone_size: -; cdr3_nt: TGTGCCAGCAGCGCCACGGGGAATCAGCCCCAGCATTTT; cdr3_aa: CASSATGNQPQHF
d_call: -; v_call: TRBV30; j_call: TRBJ1-1; cdr3_length: 11; clone_size: -; cdr3_nt: TGTGGGACAGCGAGGGACACTGAAGCTTTCTTT; cdr3_aa: CGTARDTEAFF
d_call: -; v_call: TRBV11-3; j_call: TRBJ1-1; cdr3_length: 19; clone_size: -; cdr3_nt: TGTGCCAGCAGCTTGAACAGAATGATGAACGTCCTACAGAACACTGAAGCTTTCTTT; cdr3_aa: CASSLNRMMNVLQNTEAFF
d_call: -; v_call: TRBV7-9; j_call: TRBJ2-7; cdr3_length: 14; clone_size: few; cdr3_nt: TGTGCCAGCAGCCCCCCGGGGACAACCTACGAGCAGTACTTC; cdr3_aa: CASSPPGTTYEQYF
d_call: -; v_call: TRBV28; j_call: TRBJ1-5; cdr3_length: 14; clone_size: -; cdr3_nt: TGTGCCAGCACCCTCGGGACTGCCAATCAGCCCCAGCATTTT; cdr3_aa: CASTLGTANQPQHF
d_call: TRBD2; v_call: TRBV30; j_call: TRBJ2-3; cdr3_length: 17; clone_size: -; cdr3_nt: TGTGCCTGGACCGCTATTCGGACTAGCGGAAGCACAGATACGCAGTATTTT; cdr3_aa: CAWTAIRTSGSTDTQYF
d_call: TRBD2; v_call: TRBV11-2; j_call: TRBJ2-2; cdr3_length: 17; clone_size: once; cdr3_nt: TGTGCCAGCAGCTTAGGTGGCGGGAGATACGGCACCGGGGAGCTGTTTTTT; cdr3_aa: CASSLGGGRYGTGELFF
d_call: TRBD1; v_call: TRBV19; j_call: TRBJ1-5; cdr3_length: 15; clone_size: -; cdr3_nt: TGTGCCAGTAGCCTCCCCGGGACAGGGGATCAGCCCCAGCATTTT; cdr3_aa: CASSLPGTGDQPQHF
d_call: TRBD1; v_call: TRBV6-6; j_call: TRBJ1-5; cdr3_length: 15; clone_size: -; cdr3_nt: TGTGCCAGCAGAACCGGGACAGGGGACAATCAGCCCCAGCATTTT; cdr3_aa: CASRTGTGDNQPQHF
d_call: -; v_call: TRBV9; j_call: TRBJ2-2; cdr3_length: 16; clone_size: -; cdr3_nt: TGTGCCAGCAGCGTAGGGTCTAGCGTACAAACCGGGGAGCTGTTTTTT; cdr3_aa: CASSVGSSVQTGELFF